The T cell receptor beta chain under discussion was sequenced for a study of PD-1 blockade in classical Hodgkin lymphoma. Study-wide results and caveats: No one has yet defined what causes the repertoire differences, which may be disease activity or prior therapy. Lower baseline TCR diversity was reported for newly diagnosed patients than for healthy donors.

Noted time point: cycle 4 day 1 (C4D1), after 5 to 7 weeks of nivolumab. Each patient relapsed following autologous stem cell transplantation, and prior brentuximab vedotin exposure differed. Comments on this clone: Its matching antigen is unknown.

Clones were read by immunoSEQ multiplex PCR, and TCRdb kept only the in-frame ones, dropping some. Counted here are about 24,000 clones, roughly 77% occurring once; the ten biggest clones make up 22%. Looked up from germline, CDR1 is SQVTM and CDR2 is ANQGSEA. The CDR3 is 17 amino acids. J was trimmed by 2 bases and V by 3 bases; bases with no gene match: 9. The receptor was isolated from a human donor with classical Hodgkin lymphoma. The chain links TRBV29-1 to TRBJ2-6, with 8 bases aligning to TRBD1. This sample comprised peripheral blood mononuclear cells (PBMCs), obtained before the fourth cycle of nivolumab. Here the CDR3 DNA reads TGCAGCGTTGAGACGCGACAGGGGCGGGCTGGGGCCAACGTCCTGACTTTC. Its protein product is CSVETRQGRAGANVLTF.